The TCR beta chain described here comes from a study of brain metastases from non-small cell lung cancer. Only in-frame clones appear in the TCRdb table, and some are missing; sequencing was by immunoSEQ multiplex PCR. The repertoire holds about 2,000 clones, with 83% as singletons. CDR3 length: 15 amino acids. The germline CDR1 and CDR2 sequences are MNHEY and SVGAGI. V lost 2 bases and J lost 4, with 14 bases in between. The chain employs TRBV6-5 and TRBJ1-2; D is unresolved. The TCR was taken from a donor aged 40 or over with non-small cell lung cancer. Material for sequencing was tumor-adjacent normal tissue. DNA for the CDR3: TGTGCCAGCAGTTACGGACCTCTGGGCGGCTATGGCTACACCTTC. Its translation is CASSYGPLGGYGYTF.